Each of the 20 T cell receptor beta chains below was sequenced from the same sample in a study of blood T cell repertoires in COVID-19. Clones were read by immunoSEQ multiplex PCR, and TCRdb kept only the in-frame ones, dropping some. The sample has roughly 84,000 clones; about 82% are singletons. Sequencing was done on a sample of peripheral blood. Receptor source: a man aged 80 or over with active or convalescent COVID-19.

The rearrangement joins TRBV29-1 to TRBJ2-5; the match to TRBD1 covers 7 bases. The CDR3 runs to 12 residues. The V segment lost 7 bases and the J segment 5 bases; nucleotides outside the gene matches: 7. Germline V gene lookup returns CDR1 SQVTM and CDR2 ANQGSEA. CDR3 DNA: TGCAGCGCTACGACAGGGCGGGAGACCCAGTACTTC. Translation: CSATTGRETQYF.

This chain connects TRBV25-1 to TRBJ1-4; 7 bases agree with TRBD1. CDR3 length: 12 residues. Trimming removed 8 bases from V and 7 bases from J; junction bases left unmatched: 4. CDR1 and CDR2 (germline): MGHDK, SYGVNS. The CDR3 sequence: CASQGVGEKLFF. The CDR3 nucleotides are TGTGCCAGCCAGGGGGTGGGTGAAAAACTGTTTTTT.

The chain combines TRBV7-2 with TRBJ2-3; TRBD1 agrees at 8 bases. J gave up 0 bases and V 5 bases, and 7 bases lay outside the gene matches. Germline V lookup: CDR1 SGHTA, CDR2 FQGNSA. The CDR3 totals 16 residues. CDR3 residues: CASSQGASPSTDTQYF. CDR3 bases: TGTGCCAGCAGCCAGGGGGCCTCGCCCAGCACAGATACGCAGTATTTT.

The chain combines TRBV12-3 or TRBV12-4 with TRBJ1-1, with D perhaps TRBD1 (5 bases). Trimming took off 6 bases at V and 6 bases at J, with 14 bases between the two ends. The length of the CDR3 is 13 residues. The CDR3 loop is CASSQGFGAEAFF. The CDR3 DNA follows: TGTGCCAGCAGCCAGGGTTTTGGCGCTGAAGCTTTCTTT.

The rearrangement joins TRBV16 to TRBJ2-3; D is possibly TRBD1 (5 bases). This CDR3 is 15 amino acids long. Germline V lookup: CDR1 KGHSY, CDR2 FQNENV. V dropped 0 bases and J dropped 4 bases, with 11 bases sitting between them. CDR3: CASSQSGHSADTQYF. CDR3 in DNA: TGTGCCAGCAGCCAATCTGGACACTCCGCAGATACGCAGTATTTT.

The CDR3: CASSSGLLSPLHF. Written as DNA, the CDR3 is TGTGCCAGCAGCTCTGGGCTTCTTTCACCCCTCCACTTT. The J gene is TRBJ1-6, the V gene TRBV11-2, with D uncertain. From germline, CDR1 is SGHAT and CDR2 FQNNGV. The CDR3 extends over 13 amino acids. Trimming shortened V by 4 bases and J by 9 bases, and 10 bases separated the two germline ends.

Only a few counts were recorded for this clone. The rearrangement links TRBV27 to TRBJ1-4; 8 bases align to TRBD1. This CDR3 is built from 17 residues. The germline gives CDR1 MNHEY, CDR2 SMNVEV (reference sequence). Trimming cost V 1 base and J 8 bases; bases outside gene matches: 12. CDR3 bases: TGTGCCAGCAGTTTATTACGTCCACAGGGGGTAAGGGAAAAACTGTTTTTT. Translation: CASSLLRPQGVREKLFF.

The chain joins TRBV28 to TRBJ1-2; a possible D gene is TRBD1 (6 bases). The CDR3 runs to 14 residues. Germline CDR1 is MDHEN and CDR2 is SYDVKM. V lost 2 bases to trimming and J lost 5 bases, with 12 bases between them. The CDR3 DNA reads as TGTGCCAGCAGTTTACCCCAGGGGTTTTATGGCTACACCTTC. As protein: CASSLPQGFYGYTF.

The V call is TRBV3-1 (or the pseudogene TRBV3-2), the J call TRBJ1-6; D perhaps matches TRBD1 (6 bases). The CDR3 is made up of 15 amino acids. Trimming removed 4 bases from V and 10 bases from J, with 17 bases in between. CDR1 is LGHDT and CDR2 is YNNKEL in the germline V gene (reference sequence). CDR3: CASSPQGGTRSPLHF. CDR3 in DNA: TGTGCCAGCAGCCCCCAAGGGGGAACCCGGTCACCCCTCCACTTT.

The chain joins TRBV2 to TRBJ1-5; 10 bases are a match to TRBD1. V dropped 3 bases and J dropped 6; count of bases not matched to a gene: 2. Germline V gene lookup returns CDR1 SNHLY and CDR2 FYNNEI. The CDR3 consists of 14 residues. The CDR3 loop reads CASSDGTGVQPQHF. CDR3 nucleotide sequence: TGTGCCAGCAGTGATGGGACAGGGGTTCAGCCCCAGCATTTT.

The gene calls are TRBV28 and TRBJ1-3; 8 nucleotides agree with TRBD1. CDR3 size: 14 residues. V lost 6 bases to trimming and J lost 4 bases; unmatched junction nucleotides: 5. CDR1 and CDR2 (germline): MDHEN, SYDVKM. The CDR3, as DNA: TGTGCCAGCAGGGAGACAGGGGCCGGAAACACCATATATTTT. Its protein product is CASRETGAGNTIYF.

The chain employs TRBV28 and TRBJ1-2; perhaps TRBD1 as D (5 bases). CDR1 and CDR2 (germline): MDHEN, SYDVKM. The ends were cut back, 7 bases at V and 3 bases at J, with 12 bases in the middle. This CDR3 spans 13 amino acids. This chain's CDR3 is CASNGGADYGYTF. The CDR3 bases are TGTGCCAGCAACGGAGGGGCAGACTATGGCTACACCTTC.

The V call is TRBV29-1, the J call TRBJ1-1, with D unclear. V dropped 4 bases and J dropped 0 bases, with 9 bases sitting between them. This CDR3 has 13 residues. Germline-derived CDR1 and CDR2 are SQVTM and ANQGSEA. The CDR3 coding sequence is TGCAGCGTTGGGAGCAGCTTGAACACTGAAGCTTTCTTT. It codes for CSVGSSLNTEAFF.

The V and J genes are TRBV24-1 and TRBJ2-3; 12 bases fit TRBD2. The CDR3 loop spans 15 amino acids. Per the germline V gene, CDR1 is KGHDR and CDR2 is SFDVKD. The trim removed 10 bases at V and 5 bases at J, leaving 9 bases unmatched. CDR3 bases: TGTGCCACTGGGGGGACTAGCGGGCAAATAGATACGCAGTATTTT. This encodes CATGGTSGQIDTQYF.

The chain's CDR3 is CAISPTGLSTDTQYF. DNA of the CDR3: TGTGCCATCAGCCCGACAGGACTTAGCACAGATACGCAGTATTTT. The genes are TRBV10-3 and TRBJ2-3, with a possible D match to TRBD1 (6 bases). V lost 6 bases and J lost 0, with 13 bases in between. The CDR3 extends over 15 amino acids. The germline V gene has CDR1 ENHRY and CDR2 SYGVKD.

The chain uses TRBV6-1 and TRBJ1-3; TRBD1 is a possible D gene (5 bases). The length of the CDR3 is 12 residues. CDR1 and CDR2 (germline): MNHNS, SASEGT. V was shortened by 2 bases and J by 11 bases, with 10 bases between the two germline ends. This CDR3 is CASSELAGPIYF. The CDR3 coding sequence is TGTGCCAGCAGTGAACTTGCGGGACCCATATATTTT.

The chain couples TRBV10-1 to TRBJ1-5, with D hard to call. Germline CDR1 and CDR2: WNHNN and SYGVQD (reference sequence). The CDR3 runs to 11 residues. Trimming took off 10 bases at V and 10 bases at J, with 14 bases between the two ends. CDR3 sequence: CAIGDSSPQHF. CDR3 in DNA: TGCGCCATCGGAGATTCGTCTCCCCAGCATTTT.

CDR3 loop: CASSIPGVYQPQHF. The CDR3, as DNA: TGTGCCAGTAGTATCCCAGGGGTCTATCAGCCCCAGCATTTT. V usage is TRBV19 and J usage is TRBJ1-5; D is perhaps TRBD1 (6 bases). V shed 3 bases and J shed 5 bases, with 11 bases lying between them. The CDR3 is 14 amino acids. Germline lookup yields CDR1 LNHDA and CDR2 SQIVND (reference sequence).

In its sample, this clone was seen many times. This chain links TRBV18 with TRBJ2-1; 7 bases fit TRBD1. Germline values: CDR1 KGHSH, CDR2 LQKENI. The CDR3 extends over 14 amino acids. The junction had 4 bases not matched to a gene; V was cut back by 2 bases and J by 6 bases. The CDR3 nucleotides read TGTGCCAGCTCACCATTTAGGGACAGCAATGAGCAGTTCTTC. Amino acids: CASSPFRDSNEQFF.

The J gene is TRBJ1-2, the V gene TRBV4-1, with TRBD1 as a possible D gene (5 bases). The CDR3 is 16 residues long. The V end lost 0 bases, the J end lost 2 bases, and 13 bases lay between the germline ends. The germline gives CDR1 MGHRA, CDR2 YSYEKL. CDR3 coding DNA: TGCGCCAGCAGCCAAGATACGGTCAGGGCCAACTATGGCTACACCTTC. This sequence encodes CASSQDTVRANYGYTF.